The clone carrying this TCR beta chain has more than one count but fewer than ten. Assay used: immunoSEQ multiplex PCR; TCRdb lists only in-frame clones, some missing. The table lists around 220,000 clones, approximately 86% of them singletons. CDR3 length equals 12 residues. Germline CDR1 is MNHEY and CDR2 is SMNVEV (reference sequence). The germline V and J ends were trimmed by 5 bases and 4 bases, with 6 bases remaining between them. The data are from a study of blood T cell repertoires in COVID-19. For the study at large: Samples representing acute and convalescent COVID-19 were sourced from the United States, Italy and Spain. Sources were T cells, B-cell-depleted T cells, or PBMCs; the material itself was cDNA or gDNA.

Sequencing was carried out using peripheral blood. The chain has TRBV27 and TRBJ1-5; D call uncertain. This receptor was obtained from a woman of 80 years or more with active or convalescent COVID-19. The CDR3 is CASSPLNQPQHF. The DNA of the CDR3 is TGTGCCAGCAGTCCGTTAAATCAGCCCCAGCATTTT.